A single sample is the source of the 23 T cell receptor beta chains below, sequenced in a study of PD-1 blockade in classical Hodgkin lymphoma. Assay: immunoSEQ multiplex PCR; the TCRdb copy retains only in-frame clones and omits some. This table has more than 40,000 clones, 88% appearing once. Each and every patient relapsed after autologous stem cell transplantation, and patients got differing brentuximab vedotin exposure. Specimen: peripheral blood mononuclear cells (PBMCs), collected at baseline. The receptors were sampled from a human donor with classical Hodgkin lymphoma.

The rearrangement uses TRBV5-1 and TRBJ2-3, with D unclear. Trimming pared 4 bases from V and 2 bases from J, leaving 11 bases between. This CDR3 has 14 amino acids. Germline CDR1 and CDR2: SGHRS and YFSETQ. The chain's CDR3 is CASSPSDPTDTQYF. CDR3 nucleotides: TGCGCCAGCAGCCCATCCGACCCCACAGATACGCAGTATTTT.

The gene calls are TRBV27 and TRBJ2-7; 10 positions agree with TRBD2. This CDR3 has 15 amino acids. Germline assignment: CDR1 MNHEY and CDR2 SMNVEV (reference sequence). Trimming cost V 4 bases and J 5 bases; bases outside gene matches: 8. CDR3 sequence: CASSSDGGTSDEQYF. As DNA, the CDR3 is TGTGCCAGCAGTTCCGACGGGGGGACTAGCGACGAGCAGTACTTC.

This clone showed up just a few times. The CDR3 nucleotides read TGTGCCAGCAGCCCCGGGACAGCTGGGGAGCTGTTTTTT. This codes for CASSPGTAGELFF. This rearrangement joins TRBV27 to TRBJ2-2, with 7 bases identical to TRBD1. The CDR3 is 13 residues long. Per germline, CDR1 MNHEY and CDR2 SMNVEV (reference sequence). V shed 6 bases, J shed 8 bases, and the junction held 6 bases outside the gene matches.

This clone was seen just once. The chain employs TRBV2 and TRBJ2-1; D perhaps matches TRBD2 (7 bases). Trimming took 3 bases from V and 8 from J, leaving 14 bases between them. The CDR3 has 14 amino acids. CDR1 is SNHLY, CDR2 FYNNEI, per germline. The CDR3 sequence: CASSEGGARYEQFF. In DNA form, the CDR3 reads TGTGCCAGCAGTGAGGGGGGGGCGAGGTATGAGCAGTTCTTC.

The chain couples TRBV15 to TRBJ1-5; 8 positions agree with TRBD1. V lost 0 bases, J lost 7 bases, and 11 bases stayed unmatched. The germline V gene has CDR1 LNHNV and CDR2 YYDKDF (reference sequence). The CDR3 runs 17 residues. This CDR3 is CATSRDLRDRLGQPQHF. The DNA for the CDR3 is TGTGCCACCAGCAGAGATCTTAGGGACAGGCTGGGCCAGCCCCAGCATTTT.

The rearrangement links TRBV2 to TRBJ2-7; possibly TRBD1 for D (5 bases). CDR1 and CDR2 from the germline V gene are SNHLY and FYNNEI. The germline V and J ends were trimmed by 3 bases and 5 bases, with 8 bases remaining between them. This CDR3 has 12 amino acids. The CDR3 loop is CASSDLGDEQYF. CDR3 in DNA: TGTGCCAGCAGTGATTTAGGGGACGAGCAGTACTTC.

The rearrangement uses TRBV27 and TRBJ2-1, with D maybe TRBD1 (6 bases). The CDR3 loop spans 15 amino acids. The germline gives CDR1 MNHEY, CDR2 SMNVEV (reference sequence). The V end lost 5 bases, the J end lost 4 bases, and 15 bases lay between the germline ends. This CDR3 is CASSPGARGYNEQFF. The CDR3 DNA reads TGTGCCAGCAGTCCCGGGGCTAGGGGGTACAATGAGCAGTTCTTC.

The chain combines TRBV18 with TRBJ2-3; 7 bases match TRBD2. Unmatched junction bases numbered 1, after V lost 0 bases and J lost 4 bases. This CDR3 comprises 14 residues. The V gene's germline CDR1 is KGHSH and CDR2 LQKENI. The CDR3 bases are TGTGCCAGCTCACCACCGAGCGGGGCAGATACGCAGTATTTT. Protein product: CASSPPSGADTQYF.

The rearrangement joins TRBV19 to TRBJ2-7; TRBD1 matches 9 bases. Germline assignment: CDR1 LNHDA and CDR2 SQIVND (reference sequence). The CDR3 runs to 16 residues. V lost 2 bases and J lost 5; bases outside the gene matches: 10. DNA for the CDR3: TGTGCCAGTAGTATATTGGCGGGACAGGGAGTCCACGAGCAGTACTTC. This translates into CASSILAGQGVHEQYF.

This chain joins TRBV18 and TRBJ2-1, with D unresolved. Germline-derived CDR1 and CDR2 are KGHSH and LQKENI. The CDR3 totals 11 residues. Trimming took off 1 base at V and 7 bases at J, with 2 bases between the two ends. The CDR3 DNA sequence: TGTGCCAGCTCACCACAGAATGAGCAGTTCTTC. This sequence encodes CASSPQNEQFF.

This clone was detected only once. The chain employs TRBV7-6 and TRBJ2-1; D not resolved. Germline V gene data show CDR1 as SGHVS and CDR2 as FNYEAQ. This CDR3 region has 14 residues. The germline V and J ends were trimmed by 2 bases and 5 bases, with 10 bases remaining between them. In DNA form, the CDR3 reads TGTGCCAGCAGCTTATCCGGACCTGACAATGAGCAGTTCTTC. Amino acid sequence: CASSLSGPDNEQFF.

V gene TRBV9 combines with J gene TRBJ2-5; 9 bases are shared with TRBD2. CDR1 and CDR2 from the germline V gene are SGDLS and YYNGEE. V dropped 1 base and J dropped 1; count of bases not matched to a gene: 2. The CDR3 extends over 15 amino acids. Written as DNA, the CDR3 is TGTGCCAGCAGCGTAAGCGGGGGGCTCCAAGAGACCCAGTACTTC. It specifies CASSVSGGLQETQYF.

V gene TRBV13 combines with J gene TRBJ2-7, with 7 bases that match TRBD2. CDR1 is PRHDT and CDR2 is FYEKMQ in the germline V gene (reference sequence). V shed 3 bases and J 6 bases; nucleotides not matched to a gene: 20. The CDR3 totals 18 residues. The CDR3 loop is CASSLGDLGGGPATEQYF. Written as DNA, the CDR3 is TGTGCCAGCAGCTTGGGTGATTTGGGGGGAGGGCCAGCGACCGAGCAGTACTTC.

The CDR3 nucleotides read TGTGCCAGCAGTGATTATGGCAGGGGGCCTGGCTACACCTTC. This sequence encodes CASSDYGRGPGYTF. This sequence joins TRBV25-1 and TRBJ1-2; 8 nucleotides agree with TRBD1. V lost 3 bases, J lost 7 bases, and 7 bases stayed unmatched. CDR1 MGHDK and CDR2 SYGVNS come from the germline V gene. CDR3 length: 14 residues.

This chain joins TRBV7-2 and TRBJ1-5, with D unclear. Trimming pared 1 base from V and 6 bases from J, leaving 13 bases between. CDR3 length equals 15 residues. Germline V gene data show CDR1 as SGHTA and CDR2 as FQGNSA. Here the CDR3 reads CASSLGLGSGQPQHF. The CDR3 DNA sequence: TGTGCCAGCAGCTTAGGTCTCGGGAGTGGTCAGCCCCAGCATTTT. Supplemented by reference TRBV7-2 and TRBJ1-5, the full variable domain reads GAGVSQSPSNKVTEKGKDVELRCDPISGHTALYWYRQSLGQGLEFLIYFQGNSAPDKSGLPSDRFSAERTGGSVSTLTIQRTQQEDSAVYLCASSLGLGSGQPQHFGDGTRLSIL.

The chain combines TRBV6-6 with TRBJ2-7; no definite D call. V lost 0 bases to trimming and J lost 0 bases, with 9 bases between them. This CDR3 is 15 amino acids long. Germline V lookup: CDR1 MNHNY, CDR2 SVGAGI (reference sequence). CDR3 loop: CASSYSAGTSYEQYF. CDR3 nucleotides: TGTGCCAGCAGTTACTCGGCAGGCACCTCCTACGAGCAGTACTTC.

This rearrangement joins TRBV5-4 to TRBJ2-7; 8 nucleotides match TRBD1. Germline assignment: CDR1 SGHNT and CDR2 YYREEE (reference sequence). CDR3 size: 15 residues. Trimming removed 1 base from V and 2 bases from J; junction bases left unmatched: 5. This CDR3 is CASSLKDRDPYEQYF. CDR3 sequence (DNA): TGTGCCAGCAGCTTGAAGGACAGGGACCCCTACGAGCAGTACTTC.

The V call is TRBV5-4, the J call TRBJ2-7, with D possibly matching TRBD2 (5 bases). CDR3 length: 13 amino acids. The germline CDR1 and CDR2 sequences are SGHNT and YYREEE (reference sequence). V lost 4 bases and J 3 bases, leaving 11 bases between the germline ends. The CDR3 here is CASSPGSIYEQYF. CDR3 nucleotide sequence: TGTGCCAGCAGCCCGGGGAGTATCTACGAGCAGTACTTC.

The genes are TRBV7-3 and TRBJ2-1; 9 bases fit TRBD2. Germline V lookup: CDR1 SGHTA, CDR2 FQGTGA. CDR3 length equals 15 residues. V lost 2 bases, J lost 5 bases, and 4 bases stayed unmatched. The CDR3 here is CASSLAGGPNNEQFF. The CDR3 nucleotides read TGTGCCAGCAGCTTAGCGGGGGGGCCGAACAATGAGCAGTTCTTC.

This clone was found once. As DNA, the CDR3 is TGTGCCAGCAGCCAAATCAATGAGCAGTTCTTC. It encodes CASSQINEQFF. V gene TRBV7-2 combines with J gene TRBJ2-1; D remains unclear. This CDR3 comprises 11 residues. V was trimmed by 5 bases and J by 6 bases, leaving 5 bases between them. Germline loops: CDR1 SGHTA, CDR2 FQGNSA.

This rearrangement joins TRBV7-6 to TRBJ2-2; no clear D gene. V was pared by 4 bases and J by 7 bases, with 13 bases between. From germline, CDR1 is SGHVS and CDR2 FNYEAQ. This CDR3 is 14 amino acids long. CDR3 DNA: TGTGCCAGCAGCTCACGTGGGTTAGGCGGGGAGCTGTTTTTT. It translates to CASSSRGLGGELFF.

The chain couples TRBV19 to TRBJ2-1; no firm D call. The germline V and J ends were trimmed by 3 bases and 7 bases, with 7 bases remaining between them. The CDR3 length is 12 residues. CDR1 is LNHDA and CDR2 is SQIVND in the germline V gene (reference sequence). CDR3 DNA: TGTGCCAGTAGTATTAGGGTTAATGAGCAGTTCTTC. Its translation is CASSIRVNEQFF. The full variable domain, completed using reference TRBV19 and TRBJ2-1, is DGGITQSPKYLFRKEGQNVTLSCEQNLNHDAMYWYRQDPGQGLRLIYYSQIVNDFQKGDIAEGYSVSREKKESFPLTVTSAQKNPTAFYLCASSIRVNEQFFGPGTRLTVL.

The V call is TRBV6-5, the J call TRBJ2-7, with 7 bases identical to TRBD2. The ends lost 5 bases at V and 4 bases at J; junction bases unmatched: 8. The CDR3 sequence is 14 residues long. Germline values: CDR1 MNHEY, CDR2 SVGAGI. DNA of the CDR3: TGTGCCAGCAGTCTCGATCCGGGACTATACGAGCAGTACTTC. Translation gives CASSLDPGLYEQYF.